The sequence of this T cell receptor (beta chain) was determined in a study of T cells after yellow fever vaccination. Using its own MiXCR run on the 5' RACE reads, TCRdb lists one record per CDR3 protein. The table lists 450,000 to 600,000 distinct CDR3 sequences, approximately 13% of them singletons. This clonotype was recorded many times. The CDR3 has 13 residues. V was shortened by 7 bases and J by 7 bases, with 13 bases between the two germline ends. This clonotype was obtained from a man aged 30 to 39 who received the YFV17D yellow fever vaccine. The chain couples TRBV12-3 or TRBV12-4 to TRBJ1-4, with D maybe TRBD1 (5 bases). Material: PBMCs, obtained on the day of the yellow fever booster vaccination. As DNA, the CDR3 is TGTGCCAGCAATCGGGGCGGCGGTGAAAAACTGTTTTTT. Encoded protein: CASNRGGGEKLFF.